This T cell receptor (beta chain) was found in a study of blood T cells in healthy people across ages. About the research overall: When template switching was applied, about one barcoded beta molecule was captured per two T cells.

A J-beta primer mix and a sample-barcoded 5' primer were used in a second PCR of about 6 to 12 cycles. With 12 random nucleotides, a template-switch adaptor tagged each individual cDNA molecule. MiXCR, run by TCRdb on the 5' RACE reads, gives a single entry per CDR3 protein. The sample lists about 1.5 million distinct CDR3 sequences, approximately 43% occurring once. J gave up 0 bases and V 2 bases, and 8 bases lay outside the gene matches. The CDR3 totals 17 residues. The V gene's germline CDR1 is SGHRS and CDR2 YFSETQ. Sequencing was done on a sample of blood. This chain links TRBV5-1 with TRBJ2-5; TRBD1 aligns across 9 bases. The TCR was taken from a woman aged 18-35 years in good health. The CDR3 reads CASSLLTTGGNQETQYF. Here the CDR3 DNA reads TGCGCCAGCAGCTTACTGACGACAGGGGGTAACCAAGAGACCCAGTACTTC.